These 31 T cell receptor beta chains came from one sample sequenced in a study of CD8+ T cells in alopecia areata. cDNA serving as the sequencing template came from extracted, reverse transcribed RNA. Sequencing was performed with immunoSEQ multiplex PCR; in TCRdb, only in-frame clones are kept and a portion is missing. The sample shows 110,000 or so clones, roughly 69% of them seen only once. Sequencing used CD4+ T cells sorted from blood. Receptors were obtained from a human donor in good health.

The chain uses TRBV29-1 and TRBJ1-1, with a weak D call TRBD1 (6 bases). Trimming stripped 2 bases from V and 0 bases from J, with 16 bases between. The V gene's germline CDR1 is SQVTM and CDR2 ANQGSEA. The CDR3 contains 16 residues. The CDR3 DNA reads TGCAGCGTTGAACTAGGGACAAGATCCCTGAACACTGAAGCTTTCTTT. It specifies CSVELGTRSLNTEAFF.

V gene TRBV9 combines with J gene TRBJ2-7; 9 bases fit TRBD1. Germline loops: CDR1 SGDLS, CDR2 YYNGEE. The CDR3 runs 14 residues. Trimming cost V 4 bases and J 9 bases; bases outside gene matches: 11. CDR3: CASSSGQGTVLQYF. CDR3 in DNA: TGTGCCAGCAGCTCCGGACAGGGGACCGTTTTGCAGTACTTC. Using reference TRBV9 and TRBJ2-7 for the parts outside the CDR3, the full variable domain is DSGVTQTPKHLITATGQRVTLRCSPRSGDLSVYWYQQSLDQGLQFLIQYYNGEERAKGNILERFSAQQFPDLHSELNLSSLELGDSALYFCASSSGQGTVLQYFGPGTRLTVT.

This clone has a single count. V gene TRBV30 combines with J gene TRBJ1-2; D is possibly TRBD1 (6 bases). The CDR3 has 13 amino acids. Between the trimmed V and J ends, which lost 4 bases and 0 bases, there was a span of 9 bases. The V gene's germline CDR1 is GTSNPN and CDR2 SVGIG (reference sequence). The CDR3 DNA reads TGTGCCTGGACAACAGGGTCTAACTATGGCTACACCTTC. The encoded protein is CAWTTGSNYGYTF.

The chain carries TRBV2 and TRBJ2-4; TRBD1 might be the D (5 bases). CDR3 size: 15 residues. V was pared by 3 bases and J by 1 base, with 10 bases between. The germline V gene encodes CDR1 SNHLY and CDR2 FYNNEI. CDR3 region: CASSEPGKAKNIQYF. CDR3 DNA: TGTGCCAGCAGTGAGCCAGGGAAGGCCAAAAACATTCAGTACTTC.

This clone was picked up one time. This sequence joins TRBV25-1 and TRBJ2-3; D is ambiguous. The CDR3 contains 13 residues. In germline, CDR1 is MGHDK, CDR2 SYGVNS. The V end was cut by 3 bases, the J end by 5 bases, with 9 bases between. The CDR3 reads CASSDSGGDTQYF. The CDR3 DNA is TGTGCCAGCAGTGACTCCGGCGGAGATACGCAGTATTTT.

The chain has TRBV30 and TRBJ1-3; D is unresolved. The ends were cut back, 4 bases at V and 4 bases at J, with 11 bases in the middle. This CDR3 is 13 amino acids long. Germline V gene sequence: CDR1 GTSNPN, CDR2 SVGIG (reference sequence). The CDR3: CAWNPLAGNTIYF. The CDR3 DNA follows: TGTGCCTGGAACCCCCTAGCCGGAAACACCATATATTTT.

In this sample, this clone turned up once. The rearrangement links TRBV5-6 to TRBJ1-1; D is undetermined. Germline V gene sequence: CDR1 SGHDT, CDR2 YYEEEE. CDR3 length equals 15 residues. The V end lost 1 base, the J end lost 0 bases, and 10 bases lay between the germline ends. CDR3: CASSLSGRLNTEAFF. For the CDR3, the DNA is TGTGCCAGCAGCTTGTCCGGCAGGCTGAACACTGAAGCTTTCTTT. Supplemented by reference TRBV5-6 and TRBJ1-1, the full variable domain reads DAGVTQSPTHLIKTRGQQVTLRCSPKSGHDTVSWYQQALGQGPQFIFQYYEEEERQRGNFPDRFSGHQFPNYSSELNVNALLLGDSALYLCASSLSGRLNTEAFFGQGTRLTVV.

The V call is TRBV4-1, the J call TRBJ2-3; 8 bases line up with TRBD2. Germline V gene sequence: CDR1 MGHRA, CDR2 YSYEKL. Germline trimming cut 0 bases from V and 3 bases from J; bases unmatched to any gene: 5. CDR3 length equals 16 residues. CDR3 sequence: CASSQETSGGTDTQYF. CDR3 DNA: TGCGCCAGCAGCCAAGAAACTAGCGGAGGGACAGATACGCAGTATTTT.

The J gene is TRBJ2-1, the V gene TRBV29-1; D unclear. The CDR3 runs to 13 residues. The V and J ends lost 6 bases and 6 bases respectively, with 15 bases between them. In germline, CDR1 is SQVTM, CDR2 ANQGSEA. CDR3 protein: CSVLKARANEQFF. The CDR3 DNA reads TGCAGCGTGCTAAAAGCCCGGGCCAATGAGCAGTTCTTC.

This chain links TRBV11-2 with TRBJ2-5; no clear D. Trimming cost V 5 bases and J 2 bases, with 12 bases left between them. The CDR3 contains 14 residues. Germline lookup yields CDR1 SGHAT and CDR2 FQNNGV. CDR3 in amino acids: CASSPMRPQETQYF. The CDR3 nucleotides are TGTGCCAGCAGCCCAATGCGACCTCAAGAGACCCAGTACTTC.

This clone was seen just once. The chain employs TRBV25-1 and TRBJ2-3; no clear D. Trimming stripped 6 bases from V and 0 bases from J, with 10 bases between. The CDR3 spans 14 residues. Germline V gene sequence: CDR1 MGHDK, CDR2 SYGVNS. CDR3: CASSPTLSTDTQYF. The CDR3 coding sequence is TGTGCCAGCAGCCCTACCCTCAGCACAGATACGCAGTATTTT.

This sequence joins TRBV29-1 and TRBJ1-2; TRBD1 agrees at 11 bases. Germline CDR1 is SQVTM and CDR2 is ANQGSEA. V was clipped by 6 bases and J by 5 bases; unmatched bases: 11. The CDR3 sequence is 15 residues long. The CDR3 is CSVNVDRGLLYGYTF. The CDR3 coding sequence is TGCAGCGTGAATGTGGACAGGGGGCTTTTGTATGGCTACACCTTC.

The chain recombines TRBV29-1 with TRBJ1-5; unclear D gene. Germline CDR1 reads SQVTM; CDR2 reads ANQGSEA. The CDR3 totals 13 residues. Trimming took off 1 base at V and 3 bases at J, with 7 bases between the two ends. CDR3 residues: CSVEVVANQPQHF. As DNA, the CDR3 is TGCAGCGTTGAAGTGGTGGCCAATCAGCCCCAGCATTTT.

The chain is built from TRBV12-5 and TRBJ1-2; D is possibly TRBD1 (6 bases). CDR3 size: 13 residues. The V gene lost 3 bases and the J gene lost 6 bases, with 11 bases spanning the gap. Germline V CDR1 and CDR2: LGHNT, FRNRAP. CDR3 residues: CASGLQGVDGYTF. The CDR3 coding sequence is TGTGCTAGTGGTTTACAGGGTGTTGATGGCTACACCTTC.

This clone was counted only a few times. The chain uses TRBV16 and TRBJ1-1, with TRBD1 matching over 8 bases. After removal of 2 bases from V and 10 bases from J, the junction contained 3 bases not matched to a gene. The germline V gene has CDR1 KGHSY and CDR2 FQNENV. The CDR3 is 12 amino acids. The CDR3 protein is CASSQGTGGAFF. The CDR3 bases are TGTGCCAGCAGCCAAGGTACAGGGGGAGCTTTCTTT.

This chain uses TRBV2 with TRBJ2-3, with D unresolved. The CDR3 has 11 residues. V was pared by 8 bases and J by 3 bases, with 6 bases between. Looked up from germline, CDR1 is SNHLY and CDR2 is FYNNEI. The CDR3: CASATTDTQYF. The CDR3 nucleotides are TGTGCCAGCGCTACTACAGATACGCAGTATTTT.

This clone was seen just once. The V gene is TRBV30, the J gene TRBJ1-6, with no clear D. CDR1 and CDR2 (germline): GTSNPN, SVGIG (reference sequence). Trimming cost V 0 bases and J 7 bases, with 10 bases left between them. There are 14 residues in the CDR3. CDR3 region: CAWSVNSLNSPLHF. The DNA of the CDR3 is TGTGCCTGGAGTGTCAACAGCCTAAATTCACCCCTCCACTTT.

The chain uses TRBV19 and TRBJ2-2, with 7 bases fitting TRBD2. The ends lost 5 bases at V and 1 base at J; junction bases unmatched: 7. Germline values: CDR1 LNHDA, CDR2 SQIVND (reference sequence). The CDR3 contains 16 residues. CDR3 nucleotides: TGTGCCAGTAGTCCGGGAGCGGGACTGAACACCGGGGAGCTGTTTTTT. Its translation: CASSPGAGLNTGELFF.

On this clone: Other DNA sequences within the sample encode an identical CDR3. The DNA of the CDR3 is TGCGCCAGCAGCTTGGGACAGACCCAAGAGACCCAGTACTTC. Translation gives CASSLGQTQETQYF. This chain links TRBV5-1 with TRBJ2-5; D perhaps matches TRBD1 (5 bases). V was cut by 0 bases and J by 1 base, with 7 bases left in between. This CDR3 spans 14 amino acids. In germline, CDR1 is SGHRS, CDR2 YFSETQ.

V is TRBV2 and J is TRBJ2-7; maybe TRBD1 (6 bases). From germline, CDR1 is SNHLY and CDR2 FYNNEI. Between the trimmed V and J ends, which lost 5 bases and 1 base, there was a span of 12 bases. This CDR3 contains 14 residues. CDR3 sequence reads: CASSTRDISYEQYF. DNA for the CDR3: TGTGCCAGCAGTACCCGGGACATTTCCTACGAGCAGTACTTC.

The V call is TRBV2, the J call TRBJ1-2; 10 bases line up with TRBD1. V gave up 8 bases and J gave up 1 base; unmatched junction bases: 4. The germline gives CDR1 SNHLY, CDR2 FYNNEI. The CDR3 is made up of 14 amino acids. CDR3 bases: TGTGCCAGCGAGAGGACAGGGGGTAACTATGGCTACACCTTC. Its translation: CASERTGGNYGYTF.

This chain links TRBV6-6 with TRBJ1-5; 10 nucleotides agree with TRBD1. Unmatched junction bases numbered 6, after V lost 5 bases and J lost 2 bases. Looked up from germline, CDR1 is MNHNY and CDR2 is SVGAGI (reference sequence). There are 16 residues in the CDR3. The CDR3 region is CASSPGTGAGNQPQHF. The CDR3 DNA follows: TGTGCCAGCAGTCCCGGGACAGGGGCCGGCAATCAGCCCCAGCATTTT.

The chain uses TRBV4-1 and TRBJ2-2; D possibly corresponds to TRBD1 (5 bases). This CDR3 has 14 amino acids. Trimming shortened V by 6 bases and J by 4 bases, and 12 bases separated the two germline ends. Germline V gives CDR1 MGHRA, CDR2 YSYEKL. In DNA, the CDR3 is TGCGCCAGCAGAAACACAGGATCCACCGGGGAGCTGTTTTTT. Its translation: CASRNTGSTGELFF.

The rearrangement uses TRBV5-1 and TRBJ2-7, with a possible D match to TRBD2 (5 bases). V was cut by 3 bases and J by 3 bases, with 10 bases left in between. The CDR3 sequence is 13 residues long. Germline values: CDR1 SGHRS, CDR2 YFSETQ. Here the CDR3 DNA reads TGCGCCAGCAGCTCCGGACTCGACTACGAGCAGTACTTC. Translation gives CASSSGLDYEQYF.

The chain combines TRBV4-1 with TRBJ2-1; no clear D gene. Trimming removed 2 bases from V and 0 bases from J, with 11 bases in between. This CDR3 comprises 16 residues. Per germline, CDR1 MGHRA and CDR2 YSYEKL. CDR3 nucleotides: TGCGCCAGCAGCCAACAAGACCTGACCTCCTACAATGAGCAGTTCTTC. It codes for CASSQQDLTSYNEQFF.

The CDR3: CSVGGRVDQPQHF. CDR3 nucleotide sequence: TGCAGCGTTGGAGGCAGGGTCGATCAGCCCCAGCATTTT. The chain uses TRBV29-1 and TRBJ1-5; a weak D match, TRBD1 (5 bases). Trimming pared 4 bases from V and 5 bases from J, leaving 12 bases between. The CDR3 extends over 13 amino acids. Germline CDR1 SQVTM, CDR2 ANQGSEA.

The CDR3 coding sequence is TGCGCCAGCAGCGAAGGACAGGGATGGAAGACCCAGTACTTC. This sequence encodes CASSEGQGWKTQYF. V usage is TRBV5-1 and J usage is TRBJ2-5; 8 positions agree with TRBD1. Germline V CDR1 and CDR2: SGHRS, YFSETQ. The CDR3 totals 14 residues. J lost 6 bases, V lost 4 bases, and 8 bases had no gene match. Combining the CDR3 with reference TRBV5-1 and TRBJ2-5 gives the whole variable domain KAGVTQTPRYLIKTRGQQVTLSCSPISGHRSVSWYQQTPGQGLQFLFEYFSETQRNKGNFPGRFSGRQFSNSRSEMNVSTLELGDSALYLCASSEGQGWKTQYFGPGTRLLVL.

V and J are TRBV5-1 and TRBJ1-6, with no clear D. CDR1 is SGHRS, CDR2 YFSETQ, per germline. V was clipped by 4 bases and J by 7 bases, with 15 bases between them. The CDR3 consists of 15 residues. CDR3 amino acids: CASSTAEYTNSPLHF. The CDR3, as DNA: TGCGCCAGCAGCACGGCCGAATACACCAATTCACCCCTCCACTTT. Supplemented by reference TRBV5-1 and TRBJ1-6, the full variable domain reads KAGVTQTPRYLIKTRGQQVTLSCSPISGHRSVSWYQQTPGQGLQFLFEYFSETQRNKGNFPGRFSGRQFSNSRSEMNVSTLELGDSALYLCASSTAEYTNSPLHFGNGTRLTVT.

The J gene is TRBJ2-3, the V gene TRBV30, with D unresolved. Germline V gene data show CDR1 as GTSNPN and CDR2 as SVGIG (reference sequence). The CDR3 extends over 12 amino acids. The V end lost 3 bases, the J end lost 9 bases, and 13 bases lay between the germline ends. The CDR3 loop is CAWSSLPPTQYF. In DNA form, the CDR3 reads TGTGCCTGGAGCTCCCTACCGCCCACGCAGTATTTT.

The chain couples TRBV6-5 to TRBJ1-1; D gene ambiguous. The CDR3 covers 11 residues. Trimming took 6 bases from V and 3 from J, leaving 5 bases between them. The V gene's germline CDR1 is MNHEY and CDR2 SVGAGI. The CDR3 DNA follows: TGTGCCAGCAGCCGGGACACTGAAGCTTTCTTT. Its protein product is CASSRDTEAFF.

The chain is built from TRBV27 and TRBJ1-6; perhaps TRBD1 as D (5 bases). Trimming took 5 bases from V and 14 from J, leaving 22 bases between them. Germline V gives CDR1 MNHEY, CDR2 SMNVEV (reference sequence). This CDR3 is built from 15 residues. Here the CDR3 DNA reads TGTGCCAGCAGTAGAGTTGGGGCCGACGGGGGGGCCCTCCACTTT. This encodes CASSRVGADGGALHF.